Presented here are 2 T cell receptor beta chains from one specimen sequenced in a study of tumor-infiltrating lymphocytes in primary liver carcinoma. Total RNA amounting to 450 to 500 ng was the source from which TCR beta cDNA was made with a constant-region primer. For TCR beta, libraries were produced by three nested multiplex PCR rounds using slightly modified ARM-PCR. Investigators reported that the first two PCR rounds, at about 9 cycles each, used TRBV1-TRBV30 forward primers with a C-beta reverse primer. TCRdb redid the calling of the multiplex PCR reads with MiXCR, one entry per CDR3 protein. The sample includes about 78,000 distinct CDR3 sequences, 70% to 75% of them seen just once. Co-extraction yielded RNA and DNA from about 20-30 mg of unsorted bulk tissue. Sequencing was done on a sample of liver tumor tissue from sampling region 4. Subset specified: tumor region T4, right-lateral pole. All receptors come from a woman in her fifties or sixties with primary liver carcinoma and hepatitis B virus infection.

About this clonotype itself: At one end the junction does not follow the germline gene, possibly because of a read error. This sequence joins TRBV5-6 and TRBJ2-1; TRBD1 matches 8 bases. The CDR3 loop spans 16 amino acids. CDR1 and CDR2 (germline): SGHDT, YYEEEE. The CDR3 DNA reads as TGTGCCAGCAGACTGTGGGGGACAGGATACTACAATGAGCAGTTCTTT. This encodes CASRLWGTGYYNEQFF.

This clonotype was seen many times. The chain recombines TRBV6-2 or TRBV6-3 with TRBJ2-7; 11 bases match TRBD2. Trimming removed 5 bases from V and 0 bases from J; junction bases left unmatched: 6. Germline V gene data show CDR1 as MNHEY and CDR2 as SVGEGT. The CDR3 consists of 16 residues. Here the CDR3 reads CASSLTTSGNSYEQYF. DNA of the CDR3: TGTGCCAGCAGTCTCACGACTAGCGGGAACTCCTACGAGCAGTACTTC.